This T cell receptor (beta chain) was profiled in a study of T cell responses to AZD1222 COVID-19 vaccine. Repertoires were generated with immunoSEQ multiplex PCR, while TCRdb's copy carries only in-frame clones and drops some. The table records 150,000 or so clones, approximately 89% of them present only once. Study-level points and caveats: Reports indicate that nearly half of spike-specific TCRs are directed at unmutated variant regions. Spike-wide vaccine-associated CD4 TCRs dominated at 160-218 and 743-854. Baseline seropositivity occurred in only a handful of AZD1222 recipients.

On this clone: Its antigen is as yet unknown.

The TCR was taken from an adult in good health. The material sequenced was peripheral blood, taken on day 0 of AZD1222 vaccination.

The CDR3 region is CASSQDSLVGNTGELFF. The CDR3 DNA reads as TGCGCCAGCAGCCAAGATAGTCTGGTGGGGAACACCGGGGAGCTGTTTTTT. The chain joins TRBV4-3 to TRBJ2-2; D call uncertain. The V end was cut by 0 bases, the J end by 1 base, with 12 bases between. CDR1 and CDR2 from the germline V gene are LGHNA and YSLEER. The CDR3 runs to 17 residues.